This entry concerns a single T cell receptor beta chain. This entry comes from a study of cytomegalovirus exposure and HLA in healthy donors. This CDR3 is 14 amino acids long. Germline V CDR1 and CDR2: MNHEY, SVGAGI. V was pared by 4 bases and J by 0 bases, with 10 bases between. Sequencing used immunoSEQ multiplex PCR; TCRdb keeps in-frame clones, though not all of them. This sample has 95,000 to 150,000 clones; 95% to 96% occur once, and the top ten carry 1.5% to 2%. The source of this sequence is a man between 18 and 35 years old in good health and CMV-seronegative. The sequencing input was PBMCs. The rearrangement joins TRBV6-5 to TRBJ2-7; D gene unclear. DNA for the CDR3: TGTGCCAGCAGTTCCCCCAGCGCCTCCTACGAGCAGTACTTC. It codes for CASSSPSASYEQYF.